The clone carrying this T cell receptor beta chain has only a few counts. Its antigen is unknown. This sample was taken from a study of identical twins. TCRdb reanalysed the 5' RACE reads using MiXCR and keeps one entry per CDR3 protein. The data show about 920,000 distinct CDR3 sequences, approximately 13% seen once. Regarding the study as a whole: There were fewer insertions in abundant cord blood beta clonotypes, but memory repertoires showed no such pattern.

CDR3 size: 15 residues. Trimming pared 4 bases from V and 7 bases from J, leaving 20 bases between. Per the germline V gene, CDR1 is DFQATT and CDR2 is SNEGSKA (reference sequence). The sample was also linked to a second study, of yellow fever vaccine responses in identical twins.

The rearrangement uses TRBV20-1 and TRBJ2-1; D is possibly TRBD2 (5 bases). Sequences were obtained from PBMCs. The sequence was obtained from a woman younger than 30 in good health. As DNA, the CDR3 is TGCAGTGCTACCACCGGTTCTAGCCCCGGGAATGAGCAGTTCTTC. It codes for CSATTGSSPGNEQFF.